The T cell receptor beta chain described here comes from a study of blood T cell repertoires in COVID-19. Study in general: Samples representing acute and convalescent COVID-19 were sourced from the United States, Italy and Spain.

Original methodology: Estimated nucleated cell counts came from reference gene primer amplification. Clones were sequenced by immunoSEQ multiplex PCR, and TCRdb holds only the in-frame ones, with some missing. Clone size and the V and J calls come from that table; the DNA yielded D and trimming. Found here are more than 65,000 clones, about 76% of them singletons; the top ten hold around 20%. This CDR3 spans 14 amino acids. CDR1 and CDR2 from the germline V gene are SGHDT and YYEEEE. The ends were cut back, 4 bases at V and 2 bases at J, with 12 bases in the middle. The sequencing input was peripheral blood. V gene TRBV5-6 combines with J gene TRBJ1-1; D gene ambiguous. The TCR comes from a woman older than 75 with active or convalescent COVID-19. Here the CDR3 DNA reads TGTGCCAGCAGCCCGGACTCAGGAAACACTGAAGCTTTCTTT. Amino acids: CASSPDSGNTEAFF.